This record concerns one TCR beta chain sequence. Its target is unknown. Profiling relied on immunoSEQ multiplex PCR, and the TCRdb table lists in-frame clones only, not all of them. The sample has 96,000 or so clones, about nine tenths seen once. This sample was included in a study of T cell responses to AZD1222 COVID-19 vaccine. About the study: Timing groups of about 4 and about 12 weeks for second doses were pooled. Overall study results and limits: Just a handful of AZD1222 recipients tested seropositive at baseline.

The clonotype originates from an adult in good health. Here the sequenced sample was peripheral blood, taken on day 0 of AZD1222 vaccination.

The CDR3 loop is CASRGPTDTQYF. CDR3 bases: TGTGCCAGCCGGGGTCCCACAGATACGCAGTATTTT. The V and J genes are TRBV6-4 and TRBJ2-3; tentatively, D is TRBD2 (5 bases). The length of the CDR3 is 12 residues. Germline loops: CDR1 MRHNA, CDR2 SNTAGT. Trimming shortened V by 8 bases and J by 2 bases, and 8 bases separated the two germline ends.